The 5 T cell receptor beta chains in this list originate from one sample, sequenced in a study of shared clonotypes between healthy human individuals. Some clones are missing from TCRdb's copy, which holds only in-frame ones; the method was immunoSEQ multiplex PCR. The table has about 450,000 clones, 65% to 80% seen once. Sequenced: PBMCs. These receptor sequences come from a woman in her thirties or forties in good health. Some clones in this sample may be carry-over from other donors' samples.

The V and J genes are TRBV4-1 and TRBJ1-2, with TRBD1 identical over 10 bases. The V and J ends lost 7 bases and 9 bases, in that order; junction bases with no gene match: 11. CDR3 length: 14 residues. CDR1 MGHRA and CDR2 YSYEKL come from the germline V gene. The CDR3 sequence: CASTPGQGTVSYTF. Here the CDR3 DNA reads TGCGCCAGCACCCCGGGACAGGGGACAGTAAGCTACACCTTC.

This clone was seen a few times. The chain combines TRBV6-5 with TRBJ1-1; a possible D gene is TRBD1 (5 bases). V was shortened by 2 bases and J by 4 bases, with 14 bases between the two germline ends. Germline V gives CDR1 MNHEY, CDR2 SVGAGI. The CDR3 covers 15 residues. CDR3 coding DNA: TGTGCCAGCAGTTACGGAATGTACGGGGGCACTGAAGCTTTCTTT. Amino acids: CASSYGMYGGTEAFF.

The chain uses TRBV5-4 and TRBJ2-5; 9 bases align to TRBD2. J lost 0 bases, V lost 4 bases, and 7 bases had no gene match. The CDR3 has 16 residues. The germline V gene encodes CDR1 SGHNT and CDR2 YYREEE (reference sequence). This CDR3 reads CASSPGLAKYQETQYF. CDR3 DNA sequence: TGTGCCAGCAGCCCCGGACTAGCGAAGTACCAAGAGACCCAGTACTTC.

A note on this clone: The junction departs from the called germline gene at one end, perhaps through a read error. The rearrangement joins TRBV16 to TRBJ2-2; weak D call: TRBD1 (5 bases). This CDR3 has 15 amino acids. Looked up from germline, CDR1 is KGHSY and CDR2 is FQNENV. DNA for the CDR3: TGCGCCAGCAGCCGATCAGGGCAAATCTCCGGGGAGCTGTTTTTT. As protein: CASSRSGQISGELFF.

The V gene is TRBV28, the J gene TRBJ2-2; 8 nucleotides align to TRBD2. The CDR3 is 16 residues long. The V segment lost 8 bases and the J segment 1 base; nucleotides outside the gene matches: 9. Germline CDR1 reads MDHEN; CDR2 reads SYDVKM. In DNA, the CDR3 is TGTGCCAGCGGGACACCGGGACTAGGGAACACCGGGGAGCTGTTTTTT. It codes for CASGTPGLGNTGELFF.